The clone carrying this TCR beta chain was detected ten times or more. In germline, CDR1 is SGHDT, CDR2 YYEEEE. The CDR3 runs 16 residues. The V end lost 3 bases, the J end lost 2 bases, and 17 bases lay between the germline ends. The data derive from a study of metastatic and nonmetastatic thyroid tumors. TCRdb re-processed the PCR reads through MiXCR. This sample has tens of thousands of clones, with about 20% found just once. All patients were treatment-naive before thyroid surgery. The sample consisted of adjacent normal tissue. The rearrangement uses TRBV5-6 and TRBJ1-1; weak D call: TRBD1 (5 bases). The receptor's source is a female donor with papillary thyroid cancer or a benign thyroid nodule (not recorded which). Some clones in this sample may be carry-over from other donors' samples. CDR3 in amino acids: CASSSSRAGINTEAFF. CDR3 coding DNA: TGTGCCAGCAGCTCGAGCAGGGCGGGTATAAACACTGAAGCTTTCTTT.